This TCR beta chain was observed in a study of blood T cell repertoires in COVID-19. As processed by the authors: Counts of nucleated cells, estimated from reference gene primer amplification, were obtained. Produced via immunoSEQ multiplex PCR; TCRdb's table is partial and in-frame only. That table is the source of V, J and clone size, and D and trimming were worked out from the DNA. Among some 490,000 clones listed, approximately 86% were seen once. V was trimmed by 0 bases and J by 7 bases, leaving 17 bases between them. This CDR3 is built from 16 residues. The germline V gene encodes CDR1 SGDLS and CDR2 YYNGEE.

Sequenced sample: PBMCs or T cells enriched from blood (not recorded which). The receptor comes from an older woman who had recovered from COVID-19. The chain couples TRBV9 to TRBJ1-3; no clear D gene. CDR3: CASSVDVLGGWNTIYF. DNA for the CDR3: TGTGCCAGCAGCGTAGACGTATTAGGAGGCTGGAACACCATATATTTT.